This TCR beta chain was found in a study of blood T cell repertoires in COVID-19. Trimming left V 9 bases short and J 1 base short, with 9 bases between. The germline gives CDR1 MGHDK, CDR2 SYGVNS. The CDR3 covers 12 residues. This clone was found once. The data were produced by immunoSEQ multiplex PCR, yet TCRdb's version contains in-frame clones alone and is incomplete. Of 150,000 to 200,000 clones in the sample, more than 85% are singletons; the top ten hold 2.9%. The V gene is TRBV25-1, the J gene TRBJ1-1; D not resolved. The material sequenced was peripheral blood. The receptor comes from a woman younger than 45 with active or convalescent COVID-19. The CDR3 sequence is CASGRENTEAFF. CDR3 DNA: TGTGCCAGTGGGAGAGAGAACACTGAAGCTTTCTTT.